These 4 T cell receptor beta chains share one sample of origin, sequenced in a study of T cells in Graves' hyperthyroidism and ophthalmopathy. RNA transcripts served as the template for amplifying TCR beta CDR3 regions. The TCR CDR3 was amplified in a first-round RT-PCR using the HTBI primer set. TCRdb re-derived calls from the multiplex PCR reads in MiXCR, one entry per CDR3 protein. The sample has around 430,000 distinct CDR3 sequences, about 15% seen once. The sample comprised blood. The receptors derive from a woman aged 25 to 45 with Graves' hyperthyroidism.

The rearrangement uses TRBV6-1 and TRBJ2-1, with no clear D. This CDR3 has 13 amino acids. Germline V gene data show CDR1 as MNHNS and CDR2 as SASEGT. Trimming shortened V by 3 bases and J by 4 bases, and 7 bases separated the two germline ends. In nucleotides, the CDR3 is TGTGCCAGCAGTGATCGCCGGTACAATGAGCAGTTCTTC. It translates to CASSDRRYNEQFF.

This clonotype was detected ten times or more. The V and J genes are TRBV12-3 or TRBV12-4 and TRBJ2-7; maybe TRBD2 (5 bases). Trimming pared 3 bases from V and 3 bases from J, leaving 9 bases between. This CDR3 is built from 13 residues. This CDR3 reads CASSFQRRYEQYF. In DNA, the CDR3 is TGTGCCAGCAGTTTTCAGCGGCGCTACGAGCAGTACTTC.

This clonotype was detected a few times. The CDR3 spells CSASYGDKNTEAFF. DNA of the CDR3: TGCAGTGCTAGTTACGGGGACAAGAACACTGAAGCTTTCTTT. The gene calls are TRBV20-1 and TRBJ1-1; maybe TRBD1 (6 bases). Germline CDR1 reads DFQATT; CDR2 reads SNEGSKA (reference sequence). This CDR3 is built from 14 residues. Trimming left V 3 bases short and J 1 base short, with 12 bases between.

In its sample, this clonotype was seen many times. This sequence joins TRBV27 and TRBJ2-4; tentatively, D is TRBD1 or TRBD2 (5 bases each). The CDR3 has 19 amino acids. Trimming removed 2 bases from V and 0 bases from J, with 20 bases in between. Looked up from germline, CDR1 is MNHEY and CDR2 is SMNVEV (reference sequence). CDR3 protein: CASSLGGTRKGLAKNIQYF. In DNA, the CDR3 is TGTGCCAGCAGTTTAGGGGGAACCCGGAAAGGACTAGCCAAAAACATTCAGTACTTC.